Listed here are 5 T cell receptor beta chains from one sample, sequenced in a study of monozygotic twins with inflammatory bowel disease. TCRdb reprocessed the 5' RACE reads, with one entry per CDR3 protein and no DNA. The sample holds more than 100,000 distinct CDR3 sequences. Material: blood. The receptor set was obtained from a human donor with ulcerative colitis or Crohn's disease, or a healthy co-twin of an affected twin (not recorded which).

V and J are TRBV6-1 and TRBJ2-1; TCRdb picks TRBD2, but there is no DNA to check that call. This CDR3 is built from 15 residues. Germline V gives CDR1 MNHNS, CDR2 SASEGT. Here the CDR3 reads CASHRAGTSYNEQFF.

The CDR3 loop reads CASSYYGTASNQPQHF. V usage is TRBV5-6 and J usage is TRBJ1-5; the D gene TCRdb calls, TRBD1, cannot be checked with no DNA. This CDR3 has 16 residues. The germline V gene encodes CDR1 SGHDT and CDR2 YYEEEE.

The chain joins TRBV5-1 to TRBJ2-6; without DNA, the TCRdb call of TRBD1 cannot be checked. The CDR3 covers 20 residues. The germline V gene encodes CDR1 SGHRS and CDR2 YFSETQ. This CDR3 is CASSLVWARRSGSGANVLTF.

The chain combines TRBV6-2 or TRBV6-3 with TRBJ2-7. The CDR3 has 12 residues. CDR1 and CDR2 (germline): MNHEY, SVGEGT. The CDR3: CASSYFLYEQYF.

The chain carries TRBV28 and TRBJ2-3; TCRdb calls TRBD1, which cannot be checked without DNA. CDR1 and CDR2 from the germline V gene are MDHEN and SYDVKM. This CDR3 is 12 amino acids long. The CDR3 loop reads CASSFSGATQYF.